This T cell receptor beta chain originates from a study of OX40 agonist ivuxolimab in advanced cancers. Background on the whole study: The costimulatory receptor OX40 (CD134) was targeted by ivuxolimab, a fully human IgG2 agonistic monoclonal antibody. Patients were allowed to have had prior anti-PD-1, anti-PD-L1 or anti-CTLA-4 therapy, and around two fifths of the dose-escalation patients had been treated with checkpoint inhibitors. A male proportion of around 83% and a mean age of approximately 55 years, ranging from 23 to 79, were recorded for the dose-escalation cohort. The monotherapy dose-escalation portion (N ≈ 50 patients) of the phase I ivuxolimab trial is reported in the paper. Peripheral TCRbeta sequencing was intended to test whether TCR sequence diversity was altered and clonal T-cell expansion was caused by ivuxolimab. Intravenous ivuxolimab was administered to patients every 2 weeks at six dose levels: 0.01, 0.1, 0.3, 1.5, 3 and 10 mg/kg. Partial responses occurred in three dose-escalation patients: two with cutaneous melanoma and one with hepatocellular carcinoma. Of the roughly 51 patients in dose escalation, 19 had hepatocellular carcinoma, some 15 had melanoma, 9 had renal cell carcinoma and 9 had head and neck cancer. The research as a whole found: Low levels of normalized T-cell clonal expansion were also shown by some nonresponding patients. Clonal expansion of both CD4+ and CD8+ blood T cells was observed from baseline to week 6 at doses 0.1 to 3.0 mg/kg. In partial responders in the 0.1-3.0 mg/kg groups, normalized peripheral clonal expansion was found to be among the lowest, especially among CD8+ T cells. After ivuxolimab, expanded clones were on average more numerous among CD8+ T cells than among CD4+ T cells. The antigen specificity of the clonally expanded peripheral T cells was not determined.

Concerning this clone itself: Its antigen is not yet known. No per-base quality is available; no much larger clone lies one base away.

The trial excluded patients who had a history of autoimmune disease or who were on systemic immunosuppression. Peripheral blood for TCR sequencing was collected from all dose cohorts at baseline, on cycle 4 day 1, and on cycle 7 day 1. Samples were obtained from an open-label, multicenter, first-in-human phase I dose-escalation trial of ivuxolimab. The trial enrolled adults with locally advanced or metastatic head and neck squamous cell, hepatocellular, melanoma or renal cell carcinoma. CD4+ and CD8+ T cells were sorted separately from peripheral blood before TCR sequencing. V has 7 bases trimmed and J has 2 bases trimmed; junction bases matching no gene number 11. The germline V gene (reference sequence) gives CDR1 as MNHEY and CDR2 as SMNVEV. The CDR3 has 16 amino acids, counting the end cysteine and phenylalanine. Just the 48-base CDR3 DNA is kept, in frame starting at base 1. Genomic DNA was isolated from the sorted cells so that the TCRbeta CDR3 region could be sequenced. The immunoSEQ Assay was used for sequencing of TCRbeta CDR3 regions. Held by TCRdb, this immuneACCESS table contains in-frame sequences only and omits some clones. Under half of the omission traces to an unresolved V gene where checked; the cause of the rest is unknown. The sample profile shows about 40,000 clones; 75% to 90% of them were found once. The ten largest clones represent roughly 2.5% of the sample.

Material: CD4+ or CD8+ T cells sorted from blood, obtained in a trial of the OX40 agonist ivuxolimab. This clonotype originated in an adult with an advanced solid tumor such as melanoma, head and neck, liver or kidney cancer. The sequence links TRBV27 to TRBJ2-1; 7 central bases correspond to TRBD2. The CDR3 is CASNQLAELPYNEQFF. DNA sequence: TGTGCCAGCAACCAGCTAGCGGAACTACCCTACAATGAGCAGTTCTTC.